The 9 T cell receptor beta chains below come from one sample, sequenced in a study of T cells in Graves' hyperthyroidism and ophthalmopathy. Amplification of TCR beta CDR3 regions used RNA as the template. Using the HTBI primer set, a first-round RT-PCR was run on the TCR CDR3. One entry per CDR3 protein results from TCRdb running MiXCR on the multiplex PCR reads. The sample lists hundreds of thousands of distinct CDR3 sequences; about 38% were seen once. Sequencing was performed on blood. Every receptor here comes from a man between 18 and 29 years old with Graves' hyperthyroidism.

This clonotype was seen at least ten times. V is TRBV7-2 and J is TRBJ2-5; 11 nucleotides line up with TRBD1. The CDR3 sequence is 15 residues long. The trim removed 5 bases at V and 5 bases at J, leaving 7 bases unmatched. Germline assignment: CDR1 SGHTA and CDR2 FQGNSA. CDR3 sequence: CASSQRTGGSETQYF. In DNA form, the CDR3 reads TGTGCCAGCAGCCAACGGACAGGGGGCTCTGAGACCCAGTACTTC.

V usage is TRBV7-3 and J usage is TRBJ1-3; 8 bases are a match to TRBD1. The CDR3 has 14 residues. J was trimmed by 8 bases and V by 6 bases; bases with no gene match: 9. Per germline, CDR1 SGHTA and CDR2 FQGTGA. CDR3 protein: CASSPQGVGYTIYF. CDR3 coding DNA: TGTGCCAGCAGTCCACAGGGGGTTGGCTACACCATATATTTT.

The genes are TRBV10-3 and TRBJ1-1; tentative D call: TRBD1 (5 bases). Trimming pared 3 bases from V and 1 base from J, leaving 15 bases between. This CDR3 is 16 amino acids long. Per the germline V gene, CDR1 is ENHRY and CDR2 is SYGVKD. The CDR3 is CAISDHTGGKNTEAFF. The CDR3 region has the DNA TGTGCCATCAGTGACCATACGGGGGGTAAGAACACTGAAGCTTTCTTT.

This clonotype was counted only a few times. This chain joins TRBV4-1 and TRBJ1-1; D call uncertain. Germline-derived CDR1 and CDR2 are MGHRA and YSYEKL. The length of the CDR3 is 13 residues. Trimming left V 3 bases short and J 0 bases short, with 5 bases between. The CDR3 DNA is TGCGCCAGCAGCCACCCATTGAACACTGAAGCTTTCTTT. Its translation is CASSHPLNTEAFF.

In its sample, this clonotype was seen many times. The chain combines TRBV29-1 with TRBJ2-7; possible D gene TRBD1, 7 bases. The CDR3 runs to 12 residues. CDR1 is SQVTM, CDR2 ANQGSEA, per germline. The germline V and J ends were trimmed by 4 bases and 2 bases, with 9 bases remaining between them. CDR3 sequence: CSVVRGAYEQYF. In DNA form, the CDR3 reads TGCAGCGTTGTCAGGGGGGCCTACGAGCAGTACTTC.

V and J are TRBV6-1 and TRBJ1-5, with TRBD1 as a possible D gene (6 bases). Germline-derived CDR1 and CDR2 are MNHNS and SASEGT. The CDR3 contains 11 residues. Trimming stripped 6 bases from V and 8 bases from J, with 8 bases between. The CDR3 DNA sequence: TGTGCCAGCAGGGGGGCGAAGCCCCAGCATTTT. Amino acids: CASRGAKPQHF.

This clonotype was observed a few times. The V gene is TRBV5-1, the J gene TRBJ2-7; the D gene is possibly TRBD1 (5 bases). V lost 0 bases, J lost 5 bases, and 15 bases lay in between. CDR3 length: 15 residues. The germline CDR1 and CDR2 sequences are SGHRS and YFSETQ. CDR3 region: CASSLGQGPTHEQYF. CDR3 nucleotides: TGCGCCAGCAGCTTGGGGCAGGGTCCCACCCACGAGCAGTACTTC.

The chain couples TRBV9 to TRBJ1-3; no clear D gene. The CDR3 is made up of 16 amino acids. Germline values: CDR1 SGDLS, CDR2 YYNGEE. The V and J ends lost 4 bases and 5 bases respectively, with 19 bases between them. CDR3 sequence (DNA): TGTGCCAGCAGCCTGGCAGCCACCACGGTTAGAAACACCATATATTTT. Amino acid sequence: CASSLAATTVRNTIYF.

This clonotype occurred a few times. Here the CDR3 DNA reads TGTGCCAGCACGGAGGACACCGGGGAGCTGTTTTTT. This sequence encodes CASTEDTGELFF. J is TRBJ2-2 and V is TRBV12-3 or TRBV12-4; possible D gene TRBD2, 5 bases. Trimming stripped 7 bases from V and 3 bases from J, with 6 bases between. This CDR3 is 12 amino acids long.